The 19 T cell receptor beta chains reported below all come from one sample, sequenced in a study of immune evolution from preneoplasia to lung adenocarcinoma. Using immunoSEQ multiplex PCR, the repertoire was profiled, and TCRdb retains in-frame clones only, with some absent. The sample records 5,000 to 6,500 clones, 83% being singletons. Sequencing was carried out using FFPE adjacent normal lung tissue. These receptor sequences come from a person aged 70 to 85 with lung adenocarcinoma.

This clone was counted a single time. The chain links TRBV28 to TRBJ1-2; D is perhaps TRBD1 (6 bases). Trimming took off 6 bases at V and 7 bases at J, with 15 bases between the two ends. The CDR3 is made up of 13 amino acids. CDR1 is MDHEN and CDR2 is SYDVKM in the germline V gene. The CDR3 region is CASRSQGFAGYTF. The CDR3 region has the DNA TGTGCCAGCAGGTCACAGGGTTTCGCTGGCTACACCTTC.

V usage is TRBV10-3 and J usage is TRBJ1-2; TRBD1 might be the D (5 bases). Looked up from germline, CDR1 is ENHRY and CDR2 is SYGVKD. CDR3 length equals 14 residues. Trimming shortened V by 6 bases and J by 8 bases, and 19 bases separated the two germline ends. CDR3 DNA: TGTGCCATCAGACCCCAACAGGAAACGGGGGGCTACACCTTC. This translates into CAIRPQQETGGYTF.

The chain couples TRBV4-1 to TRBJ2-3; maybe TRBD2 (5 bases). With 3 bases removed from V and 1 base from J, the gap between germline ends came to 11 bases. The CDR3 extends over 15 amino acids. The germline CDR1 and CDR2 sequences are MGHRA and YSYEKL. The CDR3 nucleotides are TGCGCCAGCAGCCACCTTGGAGGACGCACAGATACGCAGTATTTT. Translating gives CASSHLGGRTDTQYF.

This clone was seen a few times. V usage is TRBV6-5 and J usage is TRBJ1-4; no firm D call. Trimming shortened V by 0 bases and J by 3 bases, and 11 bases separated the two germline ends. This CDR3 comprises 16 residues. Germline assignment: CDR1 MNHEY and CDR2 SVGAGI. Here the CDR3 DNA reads TGTGCCAGCAGTTACTCGGTCGGACGACCTAATGAAAAACTGTTTTTT. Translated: CASSYSVGRPNEKLFF.

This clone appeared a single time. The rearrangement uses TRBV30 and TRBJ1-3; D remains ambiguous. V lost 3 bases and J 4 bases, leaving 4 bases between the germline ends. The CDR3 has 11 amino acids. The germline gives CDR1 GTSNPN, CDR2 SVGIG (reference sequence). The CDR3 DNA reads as TGTGCCTGGAGAGGGGGAAACACCATATATTTT. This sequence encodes CAWRGGNTIYF.

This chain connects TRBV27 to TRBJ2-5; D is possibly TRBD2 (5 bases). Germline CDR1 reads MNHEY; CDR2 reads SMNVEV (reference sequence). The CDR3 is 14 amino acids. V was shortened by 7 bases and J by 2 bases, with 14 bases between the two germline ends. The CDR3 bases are TGTGCCAGCATGGCCACGGACTCTCAAGAGACCCAGTACTTC. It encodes CASMATDSQETQYF.

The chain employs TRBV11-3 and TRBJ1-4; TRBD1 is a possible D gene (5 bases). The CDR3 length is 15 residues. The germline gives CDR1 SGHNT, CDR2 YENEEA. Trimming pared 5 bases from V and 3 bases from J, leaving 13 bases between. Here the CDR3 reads CASSPGQDANEKLFF. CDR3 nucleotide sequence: TGTGCCAGCAGCCCAGGACAAGATGCTAATGAAAAACTGTTTTTT.

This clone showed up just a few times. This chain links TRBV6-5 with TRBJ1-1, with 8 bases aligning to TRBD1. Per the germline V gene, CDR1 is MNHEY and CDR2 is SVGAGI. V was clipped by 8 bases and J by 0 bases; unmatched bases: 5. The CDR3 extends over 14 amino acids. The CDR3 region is CASWDRSLNTEAFF. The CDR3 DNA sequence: TGTGCCAGCTGGGACAGGTCTCTGAACACTGAAGCTTTCTTT.

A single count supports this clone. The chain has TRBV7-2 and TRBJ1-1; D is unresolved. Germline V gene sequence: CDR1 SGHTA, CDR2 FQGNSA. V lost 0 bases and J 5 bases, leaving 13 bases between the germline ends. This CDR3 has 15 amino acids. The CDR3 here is CASSLAWAFLTEAFF. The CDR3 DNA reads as TGTGCCAGCAGCTTAGCGTGGGCCTTCCTGACTGAAGCTTTCTTT.

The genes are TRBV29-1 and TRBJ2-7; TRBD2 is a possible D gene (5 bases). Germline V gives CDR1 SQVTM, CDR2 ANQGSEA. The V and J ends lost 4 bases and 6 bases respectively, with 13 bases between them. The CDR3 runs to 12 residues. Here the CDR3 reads CSVGEIEGEQYF. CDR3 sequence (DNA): TGCAGCGTTGGTGAGATCGAGGGCGAGCAGTACTTC.

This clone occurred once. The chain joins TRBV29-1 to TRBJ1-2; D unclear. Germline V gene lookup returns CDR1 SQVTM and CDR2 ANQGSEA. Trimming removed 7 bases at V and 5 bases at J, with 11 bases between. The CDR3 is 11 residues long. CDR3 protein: CSAGGLYGYTF. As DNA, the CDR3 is TGCAGCGCCGGTGGACTATATGGCTACACCTTC.

CDR3 region: CASSLSGERGTEAFF. CDR3 in DNA: TGTGCCAGCAGCCTCTCGGGAGAAAGAGGGACTGAAGCTTTCTTT. This chain joins TRBV7-9 and TRBJ1-1; D uncertain. V lost 5 bases to trimming and J lost 5 bases, with 18 bases between them. The length of the CDR3 is 15 residues. Germline CDR1 and CDR2: SEHNR and FQNEAQ (reference sequence).

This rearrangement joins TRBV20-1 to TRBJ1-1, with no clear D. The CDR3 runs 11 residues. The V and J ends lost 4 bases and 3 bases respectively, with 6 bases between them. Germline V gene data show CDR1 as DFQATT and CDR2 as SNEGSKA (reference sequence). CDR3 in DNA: TGCAGTGCTATTGGGGACACTGAAGCTTTCTTT. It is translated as CSAIGDTEAFF.

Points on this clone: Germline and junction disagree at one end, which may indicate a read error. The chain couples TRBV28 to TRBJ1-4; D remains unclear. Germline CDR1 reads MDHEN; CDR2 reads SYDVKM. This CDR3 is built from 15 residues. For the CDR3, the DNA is TGTGCCAGCAGCTTATTAGGGTCGGCTAATGAAAAACTGTTTTTT. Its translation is CASSLLGSANEKLFF.

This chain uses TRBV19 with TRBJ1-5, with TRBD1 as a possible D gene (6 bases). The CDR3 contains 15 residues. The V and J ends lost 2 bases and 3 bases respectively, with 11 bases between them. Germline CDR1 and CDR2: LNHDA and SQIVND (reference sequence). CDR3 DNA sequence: TGTGCCAGTAGTATACAGGGGCTTTACAATCAGCCCCAGCATTTT. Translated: CASSIQGLYNQPQHF.

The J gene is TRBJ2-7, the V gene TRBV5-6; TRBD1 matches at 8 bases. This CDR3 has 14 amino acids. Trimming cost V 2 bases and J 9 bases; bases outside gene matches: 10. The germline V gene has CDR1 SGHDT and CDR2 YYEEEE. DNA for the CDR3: TGTGCCAGCAGCTTACGGACAGGGTGGCTAAGGCAGTACTTC. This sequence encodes CASSLRTGWLRQYF.

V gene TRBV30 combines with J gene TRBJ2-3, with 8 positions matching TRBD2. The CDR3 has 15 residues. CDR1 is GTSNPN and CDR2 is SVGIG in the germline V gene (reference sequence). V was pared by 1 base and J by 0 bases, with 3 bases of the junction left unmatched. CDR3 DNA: TGTGCCTGGAGTGGGGCTAGCGGGAGCACAGATACGCAGTATTTT. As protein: CAWSGASGSTDTQYF.

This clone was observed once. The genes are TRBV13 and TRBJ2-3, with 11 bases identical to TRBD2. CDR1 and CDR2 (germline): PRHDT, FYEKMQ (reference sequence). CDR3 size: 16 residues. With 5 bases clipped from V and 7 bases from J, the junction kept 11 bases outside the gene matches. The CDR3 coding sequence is TGTGCCAGCAGCCCTTTCCTAGCGGGGGGACGAAATACGCAGTATTTT. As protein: CASSPFLAGGRNTQYF.

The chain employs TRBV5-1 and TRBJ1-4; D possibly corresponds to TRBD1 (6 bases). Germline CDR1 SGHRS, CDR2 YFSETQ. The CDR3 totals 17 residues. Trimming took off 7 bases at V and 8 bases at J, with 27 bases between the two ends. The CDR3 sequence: CASCLGGTPSLREKLFF. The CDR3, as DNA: TGCGCCAGCTGCCTGGGCGGGACACCCAGTCTCCGGGAAAAACTGTTTTTT.